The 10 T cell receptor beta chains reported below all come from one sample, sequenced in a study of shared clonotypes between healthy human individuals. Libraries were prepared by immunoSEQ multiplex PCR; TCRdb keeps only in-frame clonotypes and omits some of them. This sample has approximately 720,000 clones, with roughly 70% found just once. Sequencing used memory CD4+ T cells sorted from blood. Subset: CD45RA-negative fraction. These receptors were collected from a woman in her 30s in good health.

CDR3: CASTLPRGRESLIEPVCYF. The DNA of the CDR3 is TGTGCCAGTACCCTCCCTCGGGGGCGGGAGTCTTTAATCGAACCTGTGTGCTACTTC. J is TRBJ2-7 and V is TRBV6-4, with D possibly matching TRBD2 (7 bases). CDR1 is MRHNA, CDR2 SNTAGT, per germline. There are 19 residues in the CDR3. V shed 9 bases and J shed 13 bases, with 43 bases lying between them.

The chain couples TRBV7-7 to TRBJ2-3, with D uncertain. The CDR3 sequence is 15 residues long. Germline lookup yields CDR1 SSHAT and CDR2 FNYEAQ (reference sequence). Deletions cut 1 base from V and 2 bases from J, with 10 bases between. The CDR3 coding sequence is TGTGCCAGCAGCTTAGGTGGTCAGGCCACAGATACGCAGTATTTT. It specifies CASSLGGQATDTQYF.

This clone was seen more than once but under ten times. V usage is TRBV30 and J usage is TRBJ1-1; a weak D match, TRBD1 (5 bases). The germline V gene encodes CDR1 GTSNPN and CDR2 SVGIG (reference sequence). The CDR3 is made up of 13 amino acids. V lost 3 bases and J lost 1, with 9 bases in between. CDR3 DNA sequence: TGTGCCTGGAGCCGCGACAGGAACACTGAAGCTTTCTTT. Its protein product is CAWSRDRNTEAFF.

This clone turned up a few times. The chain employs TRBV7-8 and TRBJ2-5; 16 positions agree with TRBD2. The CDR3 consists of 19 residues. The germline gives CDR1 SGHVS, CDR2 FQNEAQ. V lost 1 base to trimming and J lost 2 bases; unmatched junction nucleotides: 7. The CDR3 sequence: CASSLVTGLAGGGQETQYF. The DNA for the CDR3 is TGTGCCAGCAGCTTAGTTACGGGACTAGCGGGAGGGGGGCAAGAGACCCAGTACTTC.

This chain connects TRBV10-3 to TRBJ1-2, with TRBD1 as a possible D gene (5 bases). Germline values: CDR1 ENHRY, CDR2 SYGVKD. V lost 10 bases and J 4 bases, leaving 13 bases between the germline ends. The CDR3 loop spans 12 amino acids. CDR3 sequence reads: CATTGTGYGYTF. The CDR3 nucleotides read TGTGCCACGACCGGGACGGGCTATGGCTACACCTTC.

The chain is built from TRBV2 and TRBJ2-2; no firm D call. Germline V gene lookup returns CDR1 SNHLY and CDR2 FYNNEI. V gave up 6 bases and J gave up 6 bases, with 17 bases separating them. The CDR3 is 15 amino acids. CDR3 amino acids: CASRQRSGLAGELFF. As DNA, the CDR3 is TGTGCCAGCAGACAGAGGTCCGGCTTGGCCGGGGAGCTGTTTTTT.

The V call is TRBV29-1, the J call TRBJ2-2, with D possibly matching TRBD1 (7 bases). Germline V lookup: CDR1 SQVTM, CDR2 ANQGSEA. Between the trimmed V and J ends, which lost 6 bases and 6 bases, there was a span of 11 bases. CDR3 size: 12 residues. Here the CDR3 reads CSVLRGAGELFF. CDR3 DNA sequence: TGCAGCGTGCTCAGGGGGGCCGGGGAGCTGTTTTTT.

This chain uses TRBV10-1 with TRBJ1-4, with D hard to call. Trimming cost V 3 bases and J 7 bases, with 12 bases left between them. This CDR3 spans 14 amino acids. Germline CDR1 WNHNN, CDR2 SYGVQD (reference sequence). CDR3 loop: CASSEGGVGEKLFF. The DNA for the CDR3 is TGCGCCAGCAGTGAAGGTGGAGTCGGTGAAAAACTGTTTTTT.

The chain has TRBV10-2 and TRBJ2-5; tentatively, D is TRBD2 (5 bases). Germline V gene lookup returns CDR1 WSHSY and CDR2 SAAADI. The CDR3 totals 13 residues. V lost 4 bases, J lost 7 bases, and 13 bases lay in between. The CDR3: CASSVTRELTQYF. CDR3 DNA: TGCGCCAGCAGTGTCACTAGAGAATTGACCCAGTACTTC.

The CDR3 DNA sequence: TGTGCCAGCAGCTTAGAACAGGATAGCAATCAGCCCCAGCATTTT. Translating it yields CASSLEQDSNQPQHF. The chain recombines TRBV7-2 with TRBJ1-5; tentative D call: TRBD1 (5 bases). The V and J ends lost 1 base and 0 bases respectively, with 7 bases between them. This CDR3 has 15 amino acids. Germline V CDR1 and CDR2: SGHTA, FQGNSA.